This T cell receptor (beta chain) was captured in a study of tumor and adjacent non-tumor tissue in lung cancer. Study-wide context: Histology: about a dozen adenocarcinoma, a couple of squamous cell carcinoma, 1 small cell lung cancer. Each sample yielded 4 million to 5 million productive TCRbeta reads on average.

RNA was extracted from bulk tissue without any cell sorting. This non-tumor lung sample came from over 3 cm beyond the tumor edge. A modified ARM-PCR protocol with three rounds of nested PCR amplified TCRbeta. TCRdb independently ran MiXCR on the multiplex PCR reads; one entry per CDR3 protein. The sample includes about 110,000 distinct CDR3 sequences, about 63% of them seen just once. The CDR3 spans 15 residues. V lost 7 bases and J lost 8, with 23 bases in between. From germline, CDR1 is MNHNS and CDR2 SASEGT. On this clonotype itself: Its specificity is not known. With a much larger clone just one base away, this may be a read error.

Overall study results and limits: Higher tumor TCR diversity was associated with shorter survival. Tumor tissue had significantly higher TCR diversity than normal lung.

The J gene is TRBJ1-1, the V gene TRBV6-1; D possibly corresponds to TRBD1 (5 bases). Sequenced material: distant non-tumor lung tissue. This receptor was identified in a man aged 60-69 years with non-small cell lung cancer. The DNA for the CDR3 is TGTGCCAGCACTGATTCGACGAGCAGCCGGGGCGAAGCTTTCTTT. Protein sequence: CASTDSTSSRGEAFF.